This T cell receptor (beta chain) was recorded in a study of cytomegalovirus exposure and HLA in healthy donors. As for the donors, each was a healthy bone marrow donor. Despite likely unrecorded immune exposures, the donors were nominally healthy at the time of sampling. Primers for the PCR totalled 60 Vbeta and 13 Jbeta. TCRdb's copy holds only in-frame clones and misses some; the assay was immunoSEQ multiplex PCR. The profile covers around 150,000 clones, with 80% to 90% appearing a single time and almost 9.5% taken by the ten largest. This CDR3 region has 16 residues. V was clipped by 7 bases and J by 2 bases; unmatched bases: 9. CDR1 is LNHDA, CDR2 SQIVND, per germline (reference sequence).

This TCR was sampled from a man in his late teens or twenties in good health and CMV-seropositive. The chain joins TRBV19 to TRBJ1-5; 9 positions match TRBD1. Sequenced material: PBMCs. DNA of the CDR3: TGTGCCAGTAACTCCGGGACAGGGTTCGGCAATCAGCCCCAGCATTTT. It translates to CASNSGTGFGNQPQHF.